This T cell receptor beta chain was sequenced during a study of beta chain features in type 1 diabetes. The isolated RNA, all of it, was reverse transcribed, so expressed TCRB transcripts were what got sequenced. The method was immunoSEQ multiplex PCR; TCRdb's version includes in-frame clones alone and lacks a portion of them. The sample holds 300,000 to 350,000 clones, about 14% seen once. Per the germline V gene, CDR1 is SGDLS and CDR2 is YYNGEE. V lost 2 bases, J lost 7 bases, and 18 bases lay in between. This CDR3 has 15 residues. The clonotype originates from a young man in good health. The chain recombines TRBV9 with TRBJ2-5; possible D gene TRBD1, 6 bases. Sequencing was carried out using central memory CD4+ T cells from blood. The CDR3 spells CASSVGGQLGGTQYF. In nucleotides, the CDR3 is TGTGCCAGCAGCGTGGGCGGGCAGCTAGGGGGGACCCAGTACTTC.